The 26 T cell receptor beta chains reported below all come from one sample, sequenced in a study of CD8 T cells in ankylosing spondylitis. TCRdb processed the 5' RACE reads anew with MiXCR; each CDR3 protein has one entry. The data contain some 140,000 distinct CDR3 sequences, around 6.6% of them seen just once; the ten biggest clones take up around 12%. Material for sequencing was blood, either unsorted or a sorted T cell fraction (not recorded which). The receptors were gathered from a female donor with ankylosing spondylitis or in good health (not recorded which).

At least ten counts were recorded for this clonotype. The rearrangement uses TRBV12-3 or TRBV12-4 and TRBJ1-4, with a weak D call TRBD1 (5 bases). This CDR3 spans 17 amino acids. V was cut by 3 bases and J by 0 bases, with 14 bases left in between. CDR3 nucleotides: TGTGCCAGCAGTTTGGGTCAGGGAGTTGCAACTAATGAAAAACTGTTTTTT. Amino acids: CASSLGQGVATNEKLFF.

This clonotype was seen many times. The chain has TRBV4-2 and TRBJ2-1; TRBD2 agrees at 7 bases. Germline assignment: CDR1 LGHNA and CDR2 YNFKEQ. V gave up 5 bases and J gave up 3 bases; unmatched junction bases: 10. The CDR3 loop spans 16 amino acids. In DNA form, the CDR3 reads TGTGCCAGCAGCGAATCGTGGGGGGGGGGCTACAATGAGCAGTTCTTC. This encodes CASSESWGGGYNEQFF.

The chain links TRBV21-1 to TRBJ1-1; the D call TRBD1 from the table was never checked on the DNA. TRBV21-1 is noted as a pseudogene. There are 17 residues in the CDR3. The CDR3 DNA is TGTGCCAGCAGCAAACCCACCACACAGGGGCAGGGAGCTGAAGCTTTCTTT. Protein sequence: CASSKPTTQGQGAEAFF.

This clonotype occurred many times. As DNA, the CDR3 is TGTGCCAGCAGCTTATTCGGGGCTACGAACACTGAAGCTTTCTTT. Translation: CASSLFGATNTEAFF. The chain employs TRBV7-6 and TRBJ1-1; weak D call: TRBD1 (5 bases). The CDR3 extends over 15 amino acids. The V and J ends lost 2 bases and 1 base respectively, with 11 bases between them. In germline, CDR1 is SGHVS, CDR2 FNYEAQ.

This clonotype was seen many times. This chain links TRBV20-1 with TRBJ1-4; 7 bases map to TRBD1. Germline values: CDR1 DFQATT, CDR2 SNEGSKA (reference sequence). Trimming removed 6 bases from V and 3 bases from J; junction bases left unmatched: 4. This CDR3 is built from 13 residues. CDR3 in DNA: TGCAGTGCCCAGGGGGGGGCTAATGAAAAACTGTTTTTT. It yields the protein CSAQGGANEKLFF.

This clonotype was counted ten times or more. The rearrangement joins TRBV3-1 to TRBJ1-5; D is unresolved. The CDR3 contains 13 residues. V was trimmed by 1 base and J by 5 bases, leaving 6 bases between them. Germline values: CDR1 LGHDT, CDR2 YNNKEL (reference sequence). In nucleotides, the CDR3 is TGTGCCAGCAGCCAAGGGAGTGATCAGCCCCAGCATTTT. Residues: CASSQGSDQPQHF.

This clonotype was found many times. The CDR3 here is CASSLGAVLKPLHF. CDR3 DNA sequence: TGTGCCAGCAGCTTGGGGGCTGTGTTGAAACCCCTCCACTTT. V usage is TRBV7-3 and J usage is TRBJ1-6, with D tentatively TRBD1 (6 bases). Trimming pared 3 bases from V and 12 bases from J, leaving 15 bases between. Germline values: CDR1 SGHTA, CDR2 FQGTGA. The CDR3 runs 14 residues.

Comments on this clonotype: With a much larger clone just one base away, this may be a read error. The chain joins TRBV7-9 to TRBJ1-2; unclear D gene. CDR3 length equals 13 residues. Germline V gene sequence: CDR1 SEHNR, CDR2 FQNEAQ (reference sequence). The DNA for the CDR3 is TGTGCCAACAGCTTAGATTTGAACTATGGCTACACCTTC. Translated, it gives CANSLDLNYGYTF.

This clonotype was observed a handful of times. The chain is built from TRBV5-1 and TRBJ2-1; D unresolved. V was shortened by 0 bases and J by 2 bases, with 6 bases between the two germline ends. Germline assignment: CDR1 SGHRS and CDR2 YFSETQ. CDR3 length: 14 residues. The CDR3 reads CASSLEQTYNEQFF. CDR3 DNA sequence: TGCGCCAGCAGCTTGGAACAGACCTACAATGAGCAGTTCTTC.

This clonotype was detected ten times or more. This chain connects TRBV18 to TRBJ1-2; no reliable D call. The CDR3 is 15 residues long. The germline V and J ends were trimmed by 3 bases and 4 bases, with 15 bases remaining between them. CDR1 KGHSH and CDR2 LQKENI come from the germline V gene. The CDR3 here is CASSPGSAGLYGYTF. CDR3 coding DNA: TGTGCCAGCTCACCCGGATCAGCCGGCCTCTATGGCTACACCTTC.

The sample holds many counts of this clonotype. The genes are TRBV3-1 and TRBJ1-1; a weak D match, TRBD1 (6 bases). This CDR3 is built from 14 residues. The V gene lost 5 bases and the J gene lost 4 bases, with 14 bases spanning the gap. CDR1 and CDR2 (germline): LGHDT, YNNKEL (reference sequence). The DNA of the CDR3 is TGTGCCAGCAGCACGCCGGGAGGGGGCACTGAAGCTTTCTTT. Protein sequence: CASSTPGGGTEAFF.

This clonotype has ten or more counts. The chain carries TRBV5-1 and TRBJ2-3; 7 positions agree with TRBD1. Germline V lookup: CDR1 SGHRS, CDR2 YFSETQ. CDR3 length: 15 residues. With 0 bases clipped from V and 6 bases from J, the junction kept 7 bases outside the gene matches. The CDR3 DNA is TGCGCCAGCAGCTTGGAAACAGGGGTTTGGGATACGCAGTATTTT. Residues: CASSLETGVWDTQYF.

This clonotype was seen ten or more times. The rearrangement uses TRBV27 and TRBJ1-2; a weak D match, TRBD1 (5 bases). Trimming took 1 base from V and 2 from J, leaving 5 bases between them. Germline V CDR1 and CDR2: MNHEY, SMNVEV (reference sequence). The CDR3 extends over 13 amino acids. DNA for the CDR3: TGTGCCAGCAGTTTATGGGGGAACTATGGCTACACCTTC. Protein: CASSLWGNYGYTF.

This chain links TRBV29-1 with TRBJ2-2, with D possibly TRBD2 on 6 matching bases. The V gene's germline CDR1 is SQVTM and CDR2 ANQGSEA. There are 15 residues in the CDR3. Between the trimmed V and J ends, which lost 4 bases and 5 bases, there was a span of 17 bases. Here the CDR3 reads CSVGGPRGGTGELFF. The CDR3 nucleotides read TGCAGCGTTGGAGGTCCTCGGGGAGGTACCGGGGAGCTGTTTTTT.

The gene calls are TRBV20-1 and TRBJ2-1, with no clear D. V lost 4 bases and J lost 0, with 7 bases in between. This CDR3 has 13 amino acids. Per the germline V gene, CDR1 is DFQATT and CDR2 is SNEGSKA (reference sequence). The CDR3 DNA sequence: TGCAGTGCTACGGAGAGCTCCTACAATGAGCAGTTCTTC. Protein sequence: CSATESSYNEQFF.

This clonotype was seen only a few times. V usage is TRBV7-9 and J usage is TRBJ2-3; D is unresolved. CDR3 size: 12 residues. Germline CDR1 is SEHNR and CDR2 is FQNEAQ (reference sequence). Between the trimmed V and J ends, which lost 5 bases and 6 bases, there was a span of 9 bases. DNA for the CDR3: TGTGCCAGCAGCAAAATTTGGGATACGCAGTATTTT. This encodes CASSKIWDTQYF.

This clonotype was observed many times. The rearrangement joins TRBV6-2 or TRBV6-3 to TRBJ2-2, with 7 nucleotides matching TRBD1. The CDR3 is made up of 15 amino acids. After removal of 4 bases from V and 2 bases from J, the junction contained 4 bases not matched to a gene. Per germline, CDR1 MNHEY and CDR2 SVGEGT. This CDR3 reads CASSSRDSNTGELFF. DNA of the CDR3: TGTGCCAGCAGTTCTCGGGACAGCAACACCGGGGAGCTGTTTTTT.

This clonotype was counted ten times or more. The chain carries TRBV3-1 and TRBJ1-1; D call uncertain. Deletions cut 4 bases from V and 1 base from J, with 16 bases between. Germline CDR1 and CDR2: LGHDT and YNNKEL (reference sequence). This CDR3 spans 16 amino acids. The chain's CDR3 is CASSPRDWRQNTEAFF. The CDR3 DNA reads TGTGCCAGCAGCCCCCGGGATTGGCGACAGAACACTGAAGCTTTCTTT.

This clonotype was seen at least ten times. The V gene is TRBV12-3 or TRBV12-4, the J gene TRBJ2-3, with 12 bases that match TRBD2. The V gene end was trimmed by 4 bases and the J gene end by 4 bases; junction bases not matched to a gene: 3. This CDR3 contains 15 residues. The CDR3 DNA reads TGTGCCAGCAGTTGGACTAGCGGGGTCGCAGATACGCAGTATTTT. Translation gives CASSWTSGVADTQYF.

In its sample, this clonotype was seen many times. The chain combines TRBV28 with TRBJ2-7; 7 bases align to TRBD1. V shed 7 bases and J 2 bases; nucleotides not matched to a gene: 8. Germline lookup yields CDR1 MDHEN and CDR2 SYDVKM. CDR3 length equals 14 residues. Written as DNA, the CDR3 is TGTGCCAGCATCCGGCAGACAGGGACCTACGAGCAGTACTTC. Residues: CASIRQTGTYEQYF.

The chain uses TRBV12-3 or TRBV12-4 and TRBJ1-6; no reliable D call. This CDR3 region has 13 residues. Trimming stripped 6 bases from V and 10 bases from J, with 13 bases between. CDR3: CASSTAEGSPLHF. CDR3 nucleotide sequence: TGTGCCAGCAGCACAGCGGAAGGGTCACCCCTCCACTTT.

A few counts support this clonotype. The chain uses TRBV19 and TRBJ1-2; 9 bases align to TRBD1. The CDR3 contains 13 residues. The junction had 6 bases not matched to a gene; V was cut back by 6 bases and J by 7 bases. Per germline, CDR1 LNHDA and CDR2 SQIVND (reference sequence). CDR3 residues: CASSPGQGVGYTF. The DNA of the CDR3 is TGTGCCAGTAGCCCGGGACAGGGTGTTGGCTACACCTTC. Drawing the rest from reference TRBV19 and TRBJ1-2, the complete variable domain is DGGITQSPKYLFRKEGQNVTLSCEQNLNHDAMYWYRQDPGQGLRLIYYSQIVNDFQKGDIAEGYSVSREKKESFPLTVTSAQKNPTAFYLCASSPGQGVGYTFGSGTRLTVV.

This clonotype has ten or more counts. The chain employs TRBV15 and TRBJ2-2; possibly TRBD2 for D (5 bases). The CDR3 has 15 residues. Germline assignment: CDR1 LNHNV and CDR2 YYDKDF (reference sequence). Trimming took off 0 bases at V and 6 bases at J, with 11 bases between the two ends. DNA of the CDR3: TGTGCCACCAGCAGAGATTACGGAGGATCCGGGGAGCTGTTTTTT. This translates into CATSRDYGGSGELFF.

There are many counts of this clonotype. The rearrangement joins TRBV7-2 to TRBJ2-5; a possible D gene is TRBD1 (5 bases). This CDR3 contains 17 residues. V was clipped by 4 bases and J by 1 base, with 19 bases between them. CDR1 SGHTA and CDR2 FQGNSA come from the germline V gene. The CDR3 bases are TGTGCCAGCAGCTACAAGCTTCGGGCGGACATCCAAGAGACCCAGTACTTC. It yields the protein CASSYKLRADIQETQYF.

Regarding this clonotype: A read error is possible here, since a much larger clone lies one base away. The gene calls are TRBV7-9 and TRBJ1-2; unclear D gene. V lost 1 base to trimming and J lost 1 base, with 4 bases between them. This CDR3 is built from 13 residues. Germline values: CDR1 SEHNR, CDR2 FQNEAQ (reference sequence). In nucleotides, the CDR3 is TGTGCCAGCAGCTTAGACTATAACTATGGCTACACCTTC. Encoded protein: CASSLDYNYGYTF.

This clonotype came up many times. CDR3 bases: TGTGCCAGCAGTTTAAACGGCAATCAGCCCCAGCATTTT. Encoded protein: CASSLNGNQPQHF. The J gene is TRBJ1-5, the V gene TRBV12-3 or TRBV12-4; D gene ambiguous. V dropped 2 bases and J dropped 2 bases, with 4 bases sitting between them. CDR3 length equals 13 residues.